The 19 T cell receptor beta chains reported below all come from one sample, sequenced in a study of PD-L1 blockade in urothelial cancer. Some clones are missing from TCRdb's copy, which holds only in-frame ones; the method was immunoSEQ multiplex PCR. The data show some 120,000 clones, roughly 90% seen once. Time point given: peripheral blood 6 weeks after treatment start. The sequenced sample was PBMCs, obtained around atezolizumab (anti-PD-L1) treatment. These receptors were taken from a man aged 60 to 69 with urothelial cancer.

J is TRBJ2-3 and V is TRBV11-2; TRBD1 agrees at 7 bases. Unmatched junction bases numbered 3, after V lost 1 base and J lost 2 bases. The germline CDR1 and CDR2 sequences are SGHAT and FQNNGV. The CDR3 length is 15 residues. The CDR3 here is CASSLAGQHTDTQYF. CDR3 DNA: TGTGCCAGCAGCTTAGCGGGACAGCACACAGATACGCAGTATTTT.

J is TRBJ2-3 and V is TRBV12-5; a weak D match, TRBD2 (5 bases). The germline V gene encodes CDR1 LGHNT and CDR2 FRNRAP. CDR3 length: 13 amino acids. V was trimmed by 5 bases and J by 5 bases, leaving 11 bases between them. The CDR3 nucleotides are TGTGCTAGTGGTCCGGACCGGGGAGATACGCAGTATTTT. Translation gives CASGPDRGDTQYF. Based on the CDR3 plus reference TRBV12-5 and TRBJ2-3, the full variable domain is DARVTQTPRHKVTEMGQEVTMRCQPILGHNTVFWYRQTMMQGLELLAYFRNRAPLDDSGMPKDRFSAEMPDATLATLKIQPSEPRDSAVYFCASGPDRGDTQYFGPGTRLTVL.

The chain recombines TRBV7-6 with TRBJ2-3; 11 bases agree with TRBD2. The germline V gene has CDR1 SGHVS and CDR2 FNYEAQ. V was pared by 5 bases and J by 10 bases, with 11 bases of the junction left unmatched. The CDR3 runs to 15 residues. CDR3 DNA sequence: TGTGCCAGCAGCCCCGGGACTAGCGGAAGCGGAGCGCAGTATTTT. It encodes CASSPGTSGSGAQYF.

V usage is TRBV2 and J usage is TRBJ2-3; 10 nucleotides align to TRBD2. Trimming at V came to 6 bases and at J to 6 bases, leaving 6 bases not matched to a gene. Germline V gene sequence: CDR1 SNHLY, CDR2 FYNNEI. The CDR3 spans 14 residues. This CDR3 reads CASRPSGRGDTQYF. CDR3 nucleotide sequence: TGTGCCAGCAGACCTAGCGGGAGAGGGGATACGCAGTATTTT.

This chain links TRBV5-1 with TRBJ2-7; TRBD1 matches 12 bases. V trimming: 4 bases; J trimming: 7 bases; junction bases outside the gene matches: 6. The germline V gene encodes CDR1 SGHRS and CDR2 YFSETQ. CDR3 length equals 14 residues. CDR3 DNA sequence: TGCGCCAGCAGCGGGGGACAGGGGGCTGATGAGCAGTACTTC. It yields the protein CASSGGQGADEQYF.

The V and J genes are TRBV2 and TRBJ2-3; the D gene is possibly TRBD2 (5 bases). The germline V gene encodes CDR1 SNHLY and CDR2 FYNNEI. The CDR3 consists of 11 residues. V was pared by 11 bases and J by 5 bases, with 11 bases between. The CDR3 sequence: CAADGEDTQYF. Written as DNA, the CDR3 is TGTGCCGCCGACGGGGAAGATACGCAGTATTTT.

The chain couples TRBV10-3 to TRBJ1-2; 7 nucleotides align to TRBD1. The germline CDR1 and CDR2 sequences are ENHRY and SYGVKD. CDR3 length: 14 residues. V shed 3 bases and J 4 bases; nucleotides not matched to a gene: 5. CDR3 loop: CAISEGGSVYGYTF. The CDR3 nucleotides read TGTGCCATCAGTGAAGGGGGCTCAGTCTATGGCTACACCTTC.

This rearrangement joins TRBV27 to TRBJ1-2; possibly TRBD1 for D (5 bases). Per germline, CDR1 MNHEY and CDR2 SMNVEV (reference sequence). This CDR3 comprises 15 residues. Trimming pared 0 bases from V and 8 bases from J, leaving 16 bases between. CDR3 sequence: CASSLSYGAWRGYTF. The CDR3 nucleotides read TGTGCCAGCAGTTTATCGTATGGGGCCTGGAGAGGCTACACCTTC.

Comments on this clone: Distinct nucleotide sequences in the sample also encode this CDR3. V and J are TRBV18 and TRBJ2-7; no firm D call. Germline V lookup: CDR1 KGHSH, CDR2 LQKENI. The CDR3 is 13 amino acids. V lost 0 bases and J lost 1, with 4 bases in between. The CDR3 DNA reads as TGTGCCAGCTCACCACCTTCATCCTACGAGCAGTACTTC. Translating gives CASSPPSSYEQYF.

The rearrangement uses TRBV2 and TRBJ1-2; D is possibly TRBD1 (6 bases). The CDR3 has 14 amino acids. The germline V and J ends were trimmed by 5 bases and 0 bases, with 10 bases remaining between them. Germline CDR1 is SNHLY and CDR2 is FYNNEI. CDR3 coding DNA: TGTGCCAGCAGTCGAGGGACATCTAACTATGGCTACACCTTC. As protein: CASSRGTSNYGYTF. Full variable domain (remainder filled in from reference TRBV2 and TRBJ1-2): EPEVTQTPSHQVTQMGQEVILRCVPISNHLYFYWYRQILGQKVEFLVSFYNNEISEKSEIFDDQFSVERPDGSNFTLKIRSTKLEDSAMYFCASSRGTSNYGYTFGSGTRLTVV.

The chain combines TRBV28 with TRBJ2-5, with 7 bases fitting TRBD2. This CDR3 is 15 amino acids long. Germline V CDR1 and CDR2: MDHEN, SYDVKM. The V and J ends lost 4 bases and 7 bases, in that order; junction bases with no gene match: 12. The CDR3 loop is CASSSFASGLGTQYF. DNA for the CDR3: TGTGCCAGCAGTTCCTTTGCTAGCGGTCTTGGGACCCAGTACTTC.

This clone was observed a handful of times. Here the CDR3 DNA reads TGCGCCAGCAGCCAAGCCCTTAGCGGGAGGGCCTACAATGAGCAGTTCTTC. This sequence encodes CASSQALSGRAYNEQFF. The chain carries TRBV4-1 and TRBJ2-1; 11 bases are a match to TRBD2. V lost 1 base, J lost 2 bases, and 4 bases stayed unmatched. This CDR3 has 17 amino acids. From germline, CDR1 is MGHRA and CDR2 YSYEKL.

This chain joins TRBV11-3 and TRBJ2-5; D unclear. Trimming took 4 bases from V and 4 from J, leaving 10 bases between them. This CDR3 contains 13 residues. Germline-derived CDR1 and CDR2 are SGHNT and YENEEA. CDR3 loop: CASSSLGLETQYF. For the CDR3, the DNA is TGTGCCAGCAGCTCTCTAGGTCTAGAGACCCAGTACTTC.

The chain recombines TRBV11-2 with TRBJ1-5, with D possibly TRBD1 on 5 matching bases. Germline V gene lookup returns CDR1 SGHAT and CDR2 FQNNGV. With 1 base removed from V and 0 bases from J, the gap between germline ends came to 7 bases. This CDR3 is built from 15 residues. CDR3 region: CASSLGQNSNQPQHF. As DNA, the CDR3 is TGTGCCAGCAGCTTAGGACAGAATAGCAATCAGCCCCAGCATTTT.

CDR3: CASSYVAGGENTQYF. The CDR3 DNA sequence: TGTGCCAGCAGTTACGTGGCGGGGGGAGAGAATACGCAGTATTTT. V and J are TRBV6-6 and TRBJ2-3, with 8 positions matching TRBD2. CDR3 length: 15 amino acids. V dropped 2 bases and J dropped 7; count of bases not matched to a gene: 8. Per germline, CDR1 MNHNY and CDR2 SVGAGI (reference sequence).

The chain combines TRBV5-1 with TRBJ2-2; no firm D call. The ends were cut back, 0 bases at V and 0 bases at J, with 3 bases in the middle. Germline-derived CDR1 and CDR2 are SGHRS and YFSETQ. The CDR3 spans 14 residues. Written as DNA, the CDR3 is TGCGCCAGCAGCTTGGAGCCGAACACCGGGGAGCTGTTTTTT. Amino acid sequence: CASSLEPNTGELFF.

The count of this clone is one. The CDR3, as DNA: TGTGCCAGCAGCGCCTCGGGACAGGGGATCTCTGGAAACACCATATATTTT. This translates into CASSASGQGISGNTIYF. This chain joins TRBV7-3 and TRBJ1-3; TRBD1 agrees at 10 bases. Germline CDR1 and CDR2: SGHTA and FQGTGA. With V trimmed by 5 bases and J by 0 bases, 7 bases remained unmatched. There are 17 residues in the CDR3.

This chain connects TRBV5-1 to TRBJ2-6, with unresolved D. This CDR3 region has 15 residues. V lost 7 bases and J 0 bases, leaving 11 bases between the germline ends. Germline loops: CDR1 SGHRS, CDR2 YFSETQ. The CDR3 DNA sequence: TGCGCCAGCGAACCCGGTGGCTCTGGGGCCAACGTCCTGACTTTC. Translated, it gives CASEPGGSGANVLTF.

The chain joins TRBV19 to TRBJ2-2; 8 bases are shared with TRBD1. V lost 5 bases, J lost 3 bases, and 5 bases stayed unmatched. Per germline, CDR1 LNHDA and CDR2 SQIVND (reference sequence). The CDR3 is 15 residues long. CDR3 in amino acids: CASSARQGHTGELFF. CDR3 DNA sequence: TGTGCCAGTAGTGCTCGACAGGGGCACACCGGGGAGCTGTTTTTT.